This TCR beta chain was sequenced for a study of shared clonotypes between healthy human individuals. Study results and caveats: Exclusively blood specimens were collected; tissue repertoires likely differ. Memory subsets generally showed smaller estimated richness than naive subsets did.

Measured with immunoSEQ multiplex PCR; TCRdb has only the in-frame clones, and not every one. Here the sample spans more than 850,000 clones, around 78% being singletons. A note on this clone: No antigen is known for it.

After removal of 3 bases from V and 7 bases from J, the junction contained 7 bases not matched to a gene. CDR1 and CDR2 from the germline V gene are SGHTA and FQGNSA. The CDR3 consists of 14 residues. This receptor was taken from a man aged 18 to 30 in good health. Some clones in this sample may be carry-over from other donors' samples. The chain has TRBV7-2 and TRBJ2-7; TRBD1 matches at 9 bases. Sequenced sample: memory CD4+ T cells from PBMCs. The subset denotes: CD45RA-negative fraction. The CDR3 here is CASSFSQGAWEQYF. CDR3 coding DNA: TGTGCCAGCAGCTTCTCACAGGGGGCCTGGGAGCAGTACTTC.